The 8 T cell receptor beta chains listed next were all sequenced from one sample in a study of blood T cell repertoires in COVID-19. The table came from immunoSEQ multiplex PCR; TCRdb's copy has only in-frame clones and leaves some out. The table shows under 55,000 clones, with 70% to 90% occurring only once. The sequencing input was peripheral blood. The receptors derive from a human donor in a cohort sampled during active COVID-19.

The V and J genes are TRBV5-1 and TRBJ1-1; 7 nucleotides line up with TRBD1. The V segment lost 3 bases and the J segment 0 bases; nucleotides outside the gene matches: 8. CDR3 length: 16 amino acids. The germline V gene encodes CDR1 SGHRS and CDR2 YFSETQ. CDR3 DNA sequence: TGCGCCAGCAGCTGGGGGGACAGCGTTATGAACACTGAAGCTTTCTTT. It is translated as CASSWGDSVMNTEAFF.

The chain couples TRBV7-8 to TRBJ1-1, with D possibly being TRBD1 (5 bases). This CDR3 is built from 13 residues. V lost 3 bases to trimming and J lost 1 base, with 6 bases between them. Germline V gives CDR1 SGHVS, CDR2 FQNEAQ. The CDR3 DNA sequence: TGTGCCAGCAGCTTGACAGCGAACACTGAAGCTTTCTTT. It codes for CASSLTANTEAFF.

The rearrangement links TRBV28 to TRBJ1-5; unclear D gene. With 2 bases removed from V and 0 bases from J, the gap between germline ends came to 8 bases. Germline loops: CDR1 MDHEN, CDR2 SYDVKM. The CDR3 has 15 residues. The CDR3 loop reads CASSLLTDSNQPQHF. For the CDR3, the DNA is TGTGCCAGCAGTTTACTAACAGATAGCAATCAGCCCCAGCATTTT.

CDR3 sequence (DNA): TGTGCCAGCAGCCCACCACAGGGTGGTTCAGATACGCAGTATTTT. This codes for CASSPPQGGSDTQYF. The rearrangement links TRBV5-4 to TRBJ2-3, with a possible D match to TRBD1 (6 bases). V gave up 4 bases and J gave up 4 bases, with 16 bases separating them. This CDR3 is 15 amino acids long. Germline assignment: CDR1 SGHNT and CDR2 YYREEE (reference sequence).

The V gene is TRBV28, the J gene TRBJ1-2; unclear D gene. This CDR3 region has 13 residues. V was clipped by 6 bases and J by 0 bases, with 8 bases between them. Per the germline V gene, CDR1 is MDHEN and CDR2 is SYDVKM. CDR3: CASRDGTNYGYTF. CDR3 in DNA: TGTGCCAGCAGGGACGGGACTAACTATGGCTACACCTTC.

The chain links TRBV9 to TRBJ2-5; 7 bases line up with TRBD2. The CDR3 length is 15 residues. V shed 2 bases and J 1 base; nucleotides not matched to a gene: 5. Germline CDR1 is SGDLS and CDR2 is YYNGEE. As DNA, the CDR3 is TGTGCCAGCAGCGTGAGCGGGATGAGCCAAGAGACCCAGTACTTC. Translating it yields CASSVSGMSQETQYF.

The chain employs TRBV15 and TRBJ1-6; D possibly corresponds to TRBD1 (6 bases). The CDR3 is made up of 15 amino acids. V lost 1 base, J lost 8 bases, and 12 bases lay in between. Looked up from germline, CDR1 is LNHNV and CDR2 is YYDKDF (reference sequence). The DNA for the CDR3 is TGTGCCACCAGCAGAGGAGGGGGGGCTTATTCACCCCTCCACTTT. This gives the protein CATSRGGGAYSPLHF.

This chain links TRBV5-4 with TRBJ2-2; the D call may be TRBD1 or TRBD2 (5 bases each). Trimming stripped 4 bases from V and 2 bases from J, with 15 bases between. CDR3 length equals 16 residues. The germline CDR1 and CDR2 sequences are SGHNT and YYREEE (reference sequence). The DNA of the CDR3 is TGTGCCAGCAGCGTGGGGGAGATTGGAAACACCGGGGAGCTGTTTTTT. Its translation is CASSVGEIGNTGELFF. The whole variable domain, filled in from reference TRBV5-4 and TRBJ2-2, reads ETGVTQSPTHLIKTRGQQVTLRCSSQSGHNTVSWYQQALGQGPQFIFQYYREEENGRGNFPPRFSGLQFPNYSSELNVNALELDDSALYLCASSVGEIGNTGELFFGEGSRLTVL.